A single sample is the source of the 20 T cell receptor beta chains below, sequenced in a study of OX40 agonist ivuxolimab in advanced cancers. Sequencing used immunoSEQ multiplex PCR; TCRdb keeps in-frame clones, though not all of them. The table shows roughly 75,000 clones, with approximately 82% occurring only once. The specimen was CD4+ or CD8+ T cells sorted from blood, collected in a trial of the OX40 agonist ivuxolimab. The origin of the receptors is an adult with an advanced solid tumor such as melanoma, head and neck, liver or kidney cancer.

The chain uses TRBV7-9 and TRBJ2-1; 8 nucleotides align to TRBD1. After removal of 5 bases from V and 10 bases from J, the junction contained 4 bases not matched to a gene. The CDR3 totals 12 residues. The germline V gene encodes CDR1 SEHNR and CDR2 FQNEAQ (reference sequence). CDR3: CASSGQGGEQFF. DNA for the CDR3: TGTGCCAGCAGCGGACAGGGTGGGGAGCAGTTCTTC.

About this clone: This may be a read error, as it is one base from a much larger clone. V usage is TRBV6-1 and J usage is TRBJ1-2, with unresolved D. The CDR3 is 12 residues long. Germline assignment: CDR1 MNHNS and CDR2 SASEGT. V lost 5 bases and J 5 bases, leaving 9 bases between the germline ends. The chain's CDR3 is CASSPREYGYTF. CDR3 DNA sequence: TGTGCCAGCAGTCCCCGGGAGTATGGCTACACCTTC.

This clone appeared a single time. The V call is TRBV18, the J call TRBJ2-7; tentatively, D is TRBD1 or TRBD2 (5 bases each). Looked up from germline, CDR1 is KGHSH and CDR2 is LQKENI. The CDR3 is made up of 13 amino acids. V lost 3 bases and J 4 bases, leaving 10 bases between the germline ends. CDR3: CASSPRDVYEQYF. Written as DNA, the CDR3 is TGTGCCAGCTCACCCAGGGACGTTTACGAGCAGTACTTC.

This clone has just a few counts. V and J are TRBV4-3 and TRBJ2-1, with D unresolved. The CDR3 runs to 17 residues. Per the germline V gene, CDR1 is LGHNA and CDR2 is YSLEER. V was trimmed by 0 bases and J by 8 bases, leaving 20 bases between them. CDR3 amino acids: CASSQEAVGDYFHEQFF. The CDR3 DNA reads as TGCGCCAGCAGCCAAGAGGCGGTTGGGGATTACTTTCATGAGCAGTTCTTC.

This clone was observed once. J is TRBJ1-5 and V is TRBV28; 7 bases map to TRBD1. CDR1 and CDR2 from the germline V gene are MDHEN and SYDVKM. CDR3 length: 14 amino acids. V shed 6 bases and J 2 bases; nucleotides not matched to a gene: 4. Written as DNA, the CDR3 is TGTGCCAGCAGCGGGACAGCTCGCAATCAGCCCCAGCATTTT. It encodes CASSGTARNQPQHF.

The chain links TRBV2 to TRBJ1-4; no clear D. This CDR3 region has 10 residues. Germline CDR1 and CDR2: SNHLY and FYNNEI. Trimming took 4 bases from V and 7 from J, leaving 1 base between them. The CDR3: CASSGEKLFF. CDR3 nucleotides: TGTGCCAGCAGTGGTGAAAAACTGTTTTTT.

The chain couples TRBV10-3 to TRBJ1-2; 11 bases map to TRBD1. The V gene end was trimmed by 5 bases and the J gene end by 3 bases; junction bases not matched to a gene: 5. The CDR3 runs to 15 residues. Germline assignment: CDR1 ENHRY and CDR2 SYGVKD. In DNA, the CDR3 is TGTGCCATCAGTACCGGGACAGGGGGGGACTATGGCTACACCTTC. Translation: CAISTGTGGDYGYTF.

The CDR3: CASSLAPGTYNEQFF. CDR3 coding DNA: TGCGCCAGCAGCTTGGCCCCCGGGACCTACAATGAGCAGTTCTTC. The chain couples TRBV5-1 to TRBJ2-1, with D possibly being TRBD2 (5 bases). The V gene's germline CDR1 is SGHRS and CDR2 YFSETQ. The CDR3 is 15 residues long. V shed 0 bases and J shed 2 bases, with 9 bases lying between them.

The chain is built from TRBV10-3 and TRBJ1-5; D might be TRBD1 (5 bases). The germline gives CDR1 ENHRY, CDR2 SYGVKD. The CDR3 has 16 residues. Trimming pared 0 bases from V and 2 bases from J, leaving 11 bases between. The CDR3 protein is CAISESTDLRNQPQHF. The DNA of the CDR3 is TGTGCCATCAGTGAGTCGACAGACCTTCGCAATCAGCCCCAGCATTTT.

The V gene is TRBV7-2, the J gene TRBJ1-2; 7 nucleotides match TRBD1. This CDR3 has 14 amino acids. V lost 5 bases, J lost 4 bases, and 7 bases stayed unmatched. The germline V gene has CDR1 SGHTA and CDR2 FQGNSA. CDR3 residues: CASSGDREAYGYTF. The DNA of the CDR3 is TGTGCCAGCAGCGGAGACAGGGAGGCCTATGGCTACACCTTC.

The chain combines TRBV25-1 with TRBJ2-1; 7 bases match TRBD1. The V segment lost 1 base and the J segment 10 bases; nucleotides outside the gene matches: 10. Germline V gives CDR1 MGHDK, CDR2 SYGVNS. This CDR3 has 15 residues. Written as DNA, the CDR3 is TGTGCCAGCAGTGAATCAGGGGGACCAACTGACGAGCAGTTCTTC. It specifies CASSESGGPTDEQFF.

The chain combines TRBV6-6 with TRBJ1-1; perhaps TRBD1 as D (6 bases). V was trimmed by 0 bases and J by 3 bases, leaving 11 bases between them. There are 15 residues in the CDR3. Per germline, CDR1 MNHNY and CDR2 SVGAGI (reference sequence). The CDR3 spells CASSYSGAQDTEAFF. CDR3 nucleotide sequence: TGTGCCAGCAGTTACTCGGGGGCGCAGGACACTGAAGCTTTCTTT.

This clone was recorded only once. The CDR3: CASSPRTGDFYEQYF. The CDR3 DNA reads as TGCGCCAGCAGCCCCCGGACAGGGGATTTCTACGAGCAGTACTTC. The V and J genes are TRBV4-1 and TRBJ2-7; 9 nucleotides agree with TRBD1. After removal of 4 bases from V and 3 bases from J, the junction contained 7 bases not matched to a gene. Germline V CDR1 and CDR2: MGHRA, YSYEKL. The CDR3 has 15 residues.

The chain links TRBV10-2 to TRBJ2-1, with D hard to call. Trimming removed 6 bases from V and 4 bases from J, with 10 bases in between. The germline V gene encodes CDR1 WSHSY and CDR2 SAAADI. This CDR3 has 13 amino acids. The CDR3 is CASRIGGYNEQFF. The CDR3 DNA is TGCGCCAGCAGAATCGGCGGATACAATGAGCAGTTCTTC.

The V call is TRBV29-1, the J call TRBJ2-6; D is possibly TRBD1 (5 bases). Germline assignment: CDR1 SQVTM and CDR2 ANQGSEA. The V and J ends lost 4 bases and 4 bases respectively, with 17 bases between them. The CDR3 has 16 residues. CDR3 sequence reads: CSVALGVRAGANVLTF. DNA of the CDR3: TGCAGCGTTGCCCTAGGGGTTAGGGCCGGGGCCAACGTCCTGACTTTC.

The chain recombines TRBV7-8 with TRBJ1-4; D ambiguous. Germline V gives CDR1 SGHVS, CDR2 FQNEAQ. V shed 2 bases and J shed 5 bases, with 6 bases lying between them. The CDR3 is made up of 13 amino acids. CDR3 protein: CASSLTINEKLFF. CDR3 nucleotide sequence: TGTGCCAGCAGCTTAACCATAAATGAAAAACTGTTTTTT.

V usage is TRBV21-1 and J usage is TRBJ2-5; the table's D call of TRBD2 was not tested on the DNA. TRBV21-1 is an annotated pseudogene. There are 15 residues in the CDR3. CDR3 protein: CASSKVTGGLEAQYF. CDR3 nucleotide sequence: TGTGCCAGCAGCAAAGTTACGGGGGGTTTGGAGGCCCAGTACTTC.

This clone was observed a few times. The V and J genes are TRBV19 and TRBJ1-1; D is unclear. The CDR3 totals 14 residues. The V end was cut by 6 bases, the J end by 1 base, with 12 bases between. Germline loops: CDR1 LNHDA, CDR2 SQIVND (reference sequence). CDR3 sequence: CASSPQLANTEAFF. CDR3 DNA sequence: TGTGCCAGTAGCCCCCAATTGGCGAACACTGAAGCTTTCTTT. Based on the CDR3 plus reference TRBV19 and TRBJ1-1, the full variable domain is DGGITQSPKYLFRKEGQNVTLSCEQNLNHDAMYWYRQDPGQGLRLIYYSQIVNDFQKGDIAEGYSVSREKKESFPLTVTSAQKNPTAFYLCASSPQLANTEAFFGQGTRLTVV.

This clone was counted between two and nine times. The rearrangement links TRBV11-1 to TRBJ1-1, with TRBD1 identical over 8 bases. The V gene's germline CDR1 is SGHAT and CDR2 FQDESV (reference sequence). V lost 3 bases, J lost 5 bases, and 5 bases stayed unmatched. This CDR3 comprises 14 residues. The CDR3 coding sequence is TGTGCCAGCAGCTTGACAGGGGATGGTACTGAAGCTTTCTTT. Amino acids: CASSLTGDGTEAFF.

This clone turned up a few times. The genes are TRBV5-1 and TRBJ2-3, with D hard to call. Trimming stripped 3 bases from V and 4 bases from J, with 9 bases between. The CDR3 totals 13 residues. CDR1 and CDR2 from the germline V gene are SGHRS and YFSETQ. The CDR3 reads CASSSTLADTQYF. In DNA form, the CDR3 reads TGCGCCAGCAGCTCAACCCTAGCAGATACGCAGTATTTT.